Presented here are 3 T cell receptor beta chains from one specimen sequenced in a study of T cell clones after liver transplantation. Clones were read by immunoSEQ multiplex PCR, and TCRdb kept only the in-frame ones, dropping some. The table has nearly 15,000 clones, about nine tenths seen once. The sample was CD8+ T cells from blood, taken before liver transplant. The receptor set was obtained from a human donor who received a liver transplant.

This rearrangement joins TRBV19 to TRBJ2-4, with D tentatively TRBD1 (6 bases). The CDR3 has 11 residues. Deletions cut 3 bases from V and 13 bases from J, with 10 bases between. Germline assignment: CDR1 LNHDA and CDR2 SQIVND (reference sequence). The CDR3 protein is CASSMGAPQYF. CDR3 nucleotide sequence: TGTGCCAGTAGTATGGGGGCCCCCCAGTACTTC. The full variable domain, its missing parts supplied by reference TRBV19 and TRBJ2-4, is DGGITQSPKYLFRKEGQNVTLSCEQNLNHDAMYWYRQDPGQGLRLIYYSQIVNDFQKGDIAEGYSVSREKKESFPLTVTSAQKNPTAFYLCASSMGAPQYFGAGTRLSVL.

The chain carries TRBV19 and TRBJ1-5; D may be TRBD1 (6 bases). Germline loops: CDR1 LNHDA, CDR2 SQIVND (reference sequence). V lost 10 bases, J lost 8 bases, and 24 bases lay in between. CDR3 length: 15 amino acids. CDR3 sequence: CATTPLQGGYEPQHF. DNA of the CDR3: TGTGCCACCACCCCCCTACAGGGAGGCTACGAGCCCCAGCATTTT.

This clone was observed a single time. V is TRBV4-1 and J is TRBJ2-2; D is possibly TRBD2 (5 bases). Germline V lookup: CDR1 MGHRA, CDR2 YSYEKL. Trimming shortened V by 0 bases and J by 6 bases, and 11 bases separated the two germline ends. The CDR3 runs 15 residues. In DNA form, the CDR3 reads TGCGCCAGCAGCCAAGAGGTAGCGTCCCCCGGGGAGCTGTTTTTT. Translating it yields CASSQEVASPGELFF.